This is a list of T cell receptor beta chains from one sample in a study of shared clonotypes between healthy human individuals. Some clones are missing from TCRdb's copy, which holds only in-frame ones; the method was immunoSEQ multiplex PCR. The sample holds over a million clones, about 96% seen once. The specimen sequenced was naive CD4+ T cells sorted from blood. Receptors originate from a young man in good health. Each CDR3 is given with its conserved first and last residue. The D gene is left open where the match is weak. Clone size appears in some rows only: once, few, many, or a class for an expanded clone.

v_call	clone_size	j_call	d_call	cdr3_nt	cdr3_aa
TRBV4-2	-	TRBJ2-5	TRBD2	TGTGCCAGCAGCCAAGGCGGGGGGGAGACCCAGTACTTC	CASSQGGGETQYF
TRBV5-4	-	TRBJ2-1	-	TGTGCCAGCAGCTTGGTGACAGGACTCCGAGAGCAGTTCTTC	CASSLVTGLREQFF
TRBV18	-	TRBJ1-3	-	TGTGCCAGCTCACCAAGAGCCGCTGGGGTGTCTGGAAACACCATATATTTT	CASSPRAAGVSGNTIYF
TRBV4-3	-	TRBJ2-1	-	TGCGCCAGCAGCCAAGGTAGTCAGGAACGGAATGAGCAGTTCTTC	CASSQGSQERNEQFF
TRBV15	-	TRBJ2-1	TRBD2	TGTGCCACCAGGGTAGCGGGAGGGCCCTACAATGAGCAGTTCTTC	CATRVAGGPYNEQFF
TRBV27	-	TRBJ2-5	-	TGTGCCAGCAGTCTAGAAGAGACCCAGTACTTC	CASSLEETQYF
TRBV18	-	TRBJ2-5	TRBD1	TGTGCCAGCTCGTCCCGGGACAGGGTCCTCCAAGAGACCCAGTACTTC	CASSSRDRVLQETQYF
TRBV28	-	TRBJ2-1	-	TGTGCCAGCAGTTTAGACAGGAGGACCTACAATGAGCAGTTCTTC	CASSLDRRTYNEQFF
TRBV5-4	-	TRBJ1-1	-	TGTGCCAGCAGCACTACAGGCGTTAACACTGAAGCTTTCTTT	CASSTTGVNTEAFF
TRBV2	-	TRBJ2-7	-	TGTGCCAGCATTAGGGGTTCGGGCGATTCCTACGAGCAGTACTTC	CASIRGSGDSYEQYF
TRBV5-4	-	TRBJ2-5	TRBD2	TGTGCCAGCAGCTCCGGGGGGGGGCGAGAGACCCAGTACTTC	CASSSGGGRETQYF
TRBV29-1	-	TRBJ2-5	-	TGCAGCGTTGATGTGGGGAGGAAGACCCAGTACTTC	CSVDVGRKTQYF
TRBV10-1	few	TRBJ2-3	-	TGCGCCAGCAGTGGTTCGGTGCCAGATACGCAGTATTTT	CASSGSVPDTQYF
TRBV6-1	-	TRBJ1-5	-	TGTGCCAGCAGTGAAGCTGGAGCAGCGAGAATCCGCGGTCAGCCCCAGCATTTT	CASSEAGAARIRGQPQHF
TRBV7-9	-	TRBJ1-3	-	TGTGCCAGCAGCAAGGACCAGGGCCTCTCTGGAAACACCATATATTTT	CASSKDQGLSGNTIYF
TRBV5-1	-	TRBJ2-1	TRBD2	TGCGCCAGCAGCTTGTCCTGGACTAGCGGAGTTCAGAGCTCCTACAATGAGCAGTTCTTC	CASSLSWTSGVQSSYNEQFF
TRBV5-1	few	TRBJ1-1	-	TGCGCCAGCAGCTTGGAATCGAACACTGAAGCTTTCTTT	CASSLESNTEAFF
TRBV7-9	once	TRBJ1-4	-	TGTGCCAGCAGTCCCGGGACCAATAATGAAAAACTGTTTTTT	CASSPGTNNEKLFF
TRBV5-1	-	TRBJ1-5	TRBD1	TGCGCCAGCAGCAGGGACAGCAAGAATCAGCCCCAGCATTTT	CASSRDSKNQPQHF
TRBV9	-	TRBJ2-7	TRBD2	TGTGCCAGCAGCGTTGGGACTAGCAGCTCCTACGAGCAGTACTTC	CASSVGTSSSYEQYF
TRBV11-3	-	TRBJ2-6	TRBD1	TGTGCCAGCAGCCCGGGGACAGGGCCAGACTCTGGGGCCAACGTCCTGACTTTC	CASSPGTGPDSGANVLTF
TRBV5-1	-	TRBJ2-3	-	TGCGCCAGCAGCTTATTAGGAGCTAGCACAGATACGCAGTATTTT	CASSLLGASTDTQYF
TRBV10-2	-	TRBJ1-4	-	TGCGCCAGCAGTGGGACGGAAACTAATGAAAAACTGTTTTTT	CASSGTETNEKLFF
TRBV27	-	TRBJ1-1	-	TGTGCCAGCAGCGCTAACAGGTCCCCGAATATATTCTTT	CASSANRSPNIFF
TRBV7-8	-	TRBJ1-2	TRBD1	TGTGCCAGCAGCCCGACGACAGGGCAGGGCTATGGCTACACCTTC	CASSPTTGQGYGYTF
TRBV28	-	TRBJ1-5	-	TGTGCCAGCAGTTTTCGCGGGGGGACGGGTCAGCCCCAGCATTTT	CASSFRGGTGQPQHF
TRBV18	-	TRBJ1-5	-	TGTGCCAGCTCACCATCGGCAGGGGCTCGGAGCAATCAGCCCCAGCATTTT	CASSPSAGARSNQPQHF
TRBV7-2	-	TRBJ2-3	TRBD1	TGTGCCAGCAGCTTAGGGCTTTTGGGGACAGGGACCCCGGGGACGCAGTATTTT	CASSLGLLGTGTPGTQYF
TRBV19	-	TRBJ2-3	TRBD2	TGTGCCAGTAGTAAACGGGAGGCGCCAGATACGCAGTATTTT	CASSKREAPDTQYF
TRBV20-1	-	TRBJ1-5	-	TGCAGTGCGGGCGGAGTTCAGCCCCAGCATTTT	CSAGGVQPQHF
TRBV11-2	-	TRBJ2-6	-	TGTGCCAGCAGCTCGCGTGGGGAGGGGGGCTCTGGGGCCAACGTCCTGACTTTC	CASSSRGEGGSGANVLTF
TRBV2	-	TRBJ2-3	-	TGTGCCAGCAGTGATGAGGGTCCAGATACGCAGTATTTT	CASSDEGPDTQYF
TRBV15	-	TRBJ1-1	-	TGTGCCACCAGCAGAGCGGGGACCTATCTTACTGAAGCTTTCTTT	CATSRAGTYLTEAFF
TRBV6-1	-	TRBJ1-5	-	TGTGCCAGCAGTCCCGGGACAAGTCGCGATCAGCCCCAGCATTTT	CASSPGTSRDQPQHF
TRBV10-3	-	TRBJ1-3	-	TGTGCCATCAGTGAGCTTGTAAGGGGTTCTGGAAACACCATATATTTT	CAISELVRGSGNTIYF
TRBV2	once	TRBJ2-1	TRBD2	TGTGCCAGCAGTGAGGGAGGGCTCAAAGATGAGCAGTTCTTC	CASSEGGLKDEQFF
TRBV12-5	-	TRBJ2-1	-	TGTGCTAGTGGTTTGGGCCCCCACACACTCGGAGGGGAGTACAATGAGCAGTTCTTC	CASGLGPHTLGGEYNEQFF
TRBV5-1	once	TRBJ1-1	-	TGCGCCAGCAGCTTGGGGCAGGTGGACACTGAAGCTTTCTTT	CASSLGQVDTEAFF
TRBV5-4	-	TRBJ2-7	-	TGTGCCGACAGTCTGGCCCCGAGCTCCTACGAGCAGTACTTC	CADSLAPSSYEQYF
TRBV9	-	TRBJ1-2	-	TGTGCCAGCAGCGTAAAGGCCAAGAGGTCAGGGGCGGGTGGCTACACCTTC	CASSVKAKRSGAGGYTF
TRBV28	-	TRBJ2-3	TRBD1	TGTGCCAGCAGTTTTCGGACAGGAAGGGTTGGTACGCAGTATTTT	CASSFRTGRVGTQYF
TRBV9	-	TRBJ2-5	-	TGTGCCAGCAGCGTCACCGGGGGAGAGACCCAGTACTTC	CASSVTGGETQYF
TRBV7-2	-	TRBJ2-3	TRBD2	TGTGCCAGCAGGGGAGGGCCCCGCACAGATACGCAGTATTTT	CASRGGPRTDTQYF
TRBV25-1	-	TRBJ1-2	TRBD1	TGTGCCAGCAGTGAAGGGGACAGGATCACCTATGGCTACACCTTC	CASSEGDRITYGYTF
TRBV28	once	TRBJ2-5	TRBD1	TGTGCCAGCAGTTTATATGGGACAGGCTTACAAGAGACCCAGTACTTC	CASSLYGTGLQETQYF
TRBV5-1	-	TRBJ2-3	TRBD1	TGCGCCAGCAGCTTGGTGGACAGGAGCACAGATACGCAGTATTTT	CASSLVDRSTDTQYF
TRBV18	-	TRBJ2-7	-	TGTGCCAGCTCGAATCAAGGGGGGGGTCTCGACGAGCAGTACTTC	CASSNQGGGLDEQYF
TRBV10-3	-	TRBJ2-7	TRBD1	TGTGCCATCGCAGAGGGGGCGAGCGAGCAGTACTTC	CAIAEGASEQYF
TRBV5-6	-	TRBJ2-7	TRBD2	TGTGCCAGCAGCTTGACTAGCGGGAGAGGCGAGCAGTACTTC	CASSLTSGRGEQYF
TRBV11-2	-	TRBJ1-1	-	TGTGCCAGCAGACAGGGCACTGAAGCTTTCTTT	CASRQGTEAFF
TRBV18	-	TRBJ2-7	-	TGTGCCAGCTCACCTTCACAGGGTCCCCACGAGCAGTACTTC	CASSPSQGPHEQYF
TRBV29-1	-	TRBJ2-5	TRBD2	TGCAGCGTCGCTACCCTGGGACTAGCGGGAGGGGAGACCCAGTACTTC	CSVATLGLAGGETQYF
TRBV5-1	-	TRBJ2-1	-	TGCGCCAGCAGCTTGGGGCCAGGACAGAATGAGCAGTTCTTC	CASSLGPGQNEQFF
TRBV10-3	-	TRBJ2-1	TRBD1	TGTGCCATCAGTGAGTCCGGGACAGGGGTCAATGAGCAGTTCTTC	CAISESGTGVNEQFF
TRBV19	-	TRBJ2-7	TRBD2	TGTGCCAGTAGTTACCGCGGACTAGCGGACTCGAAGCAGTACTTC	CASSYRGLADSKQYF
TRBV6-5	-	TRBJ1-3	-	TGTGCCAGCAGTTACTCCCCGGAAAACACCATATATTTT	CASSYSPENTIYF